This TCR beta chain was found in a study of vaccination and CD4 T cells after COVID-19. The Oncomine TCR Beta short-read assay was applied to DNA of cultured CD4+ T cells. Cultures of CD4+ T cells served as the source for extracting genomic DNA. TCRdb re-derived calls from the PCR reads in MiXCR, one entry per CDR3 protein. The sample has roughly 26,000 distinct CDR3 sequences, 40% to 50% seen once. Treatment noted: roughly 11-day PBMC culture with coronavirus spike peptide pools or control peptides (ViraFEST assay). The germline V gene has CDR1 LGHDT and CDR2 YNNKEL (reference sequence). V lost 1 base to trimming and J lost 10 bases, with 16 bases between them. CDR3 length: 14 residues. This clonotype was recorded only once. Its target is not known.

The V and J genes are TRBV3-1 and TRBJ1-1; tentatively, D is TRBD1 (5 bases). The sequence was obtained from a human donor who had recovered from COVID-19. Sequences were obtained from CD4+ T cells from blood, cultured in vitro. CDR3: CASSQARGESGAFF. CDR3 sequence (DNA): TGTGCCAGCAGCCAAGCTCGAGGGGAATCGGGAGCTTTCTTT.